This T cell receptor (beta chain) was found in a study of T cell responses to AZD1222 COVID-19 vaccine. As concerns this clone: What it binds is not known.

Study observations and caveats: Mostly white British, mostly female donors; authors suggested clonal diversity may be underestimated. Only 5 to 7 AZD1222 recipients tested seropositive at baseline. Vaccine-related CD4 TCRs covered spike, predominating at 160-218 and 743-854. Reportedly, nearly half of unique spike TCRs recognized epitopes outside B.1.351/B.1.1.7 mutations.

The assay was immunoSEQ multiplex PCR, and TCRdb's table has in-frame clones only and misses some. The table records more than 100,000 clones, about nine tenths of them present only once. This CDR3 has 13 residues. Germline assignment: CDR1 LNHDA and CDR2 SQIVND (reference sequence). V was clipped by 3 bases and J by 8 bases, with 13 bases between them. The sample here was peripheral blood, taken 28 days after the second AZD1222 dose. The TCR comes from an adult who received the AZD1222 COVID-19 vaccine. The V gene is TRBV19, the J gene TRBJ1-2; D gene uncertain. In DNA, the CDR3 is TGTGCCAGTAGTATCGGTGCAGGCGGCGGCTACACCTTC. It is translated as CASSIGAGGGYTF.